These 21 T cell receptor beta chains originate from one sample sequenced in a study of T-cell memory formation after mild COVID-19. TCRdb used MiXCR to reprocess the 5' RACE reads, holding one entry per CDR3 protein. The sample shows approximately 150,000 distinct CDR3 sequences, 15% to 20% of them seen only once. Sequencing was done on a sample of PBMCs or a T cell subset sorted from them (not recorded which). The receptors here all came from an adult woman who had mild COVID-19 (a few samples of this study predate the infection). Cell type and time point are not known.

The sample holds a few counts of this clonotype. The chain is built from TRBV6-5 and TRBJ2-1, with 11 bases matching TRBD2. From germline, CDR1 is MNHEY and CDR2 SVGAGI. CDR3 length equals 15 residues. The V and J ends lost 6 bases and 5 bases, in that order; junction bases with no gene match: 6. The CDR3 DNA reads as TGTGCCAGCAGAGGAATAGCGGGAGGGAACAATGAGCAGTTCTTC. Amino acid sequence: CASRGIAGGNNEQFF.

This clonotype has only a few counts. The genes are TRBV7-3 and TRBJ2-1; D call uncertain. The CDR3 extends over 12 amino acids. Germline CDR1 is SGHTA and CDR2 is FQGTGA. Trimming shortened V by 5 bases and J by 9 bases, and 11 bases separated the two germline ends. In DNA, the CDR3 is TGTGCCAGCAGCCCGAGGATGGGTGAGCAGTTCTTC. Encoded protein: CASSPRMGEQFF.

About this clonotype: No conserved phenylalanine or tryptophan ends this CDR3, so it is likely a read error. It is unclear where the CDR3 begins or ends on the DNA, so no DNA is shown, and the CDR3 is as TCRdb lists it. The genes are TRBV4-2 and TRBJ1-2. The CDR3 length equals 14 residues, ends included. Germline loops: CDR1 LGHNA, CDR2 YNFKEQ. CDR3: CASSQVAGRAGTAL.

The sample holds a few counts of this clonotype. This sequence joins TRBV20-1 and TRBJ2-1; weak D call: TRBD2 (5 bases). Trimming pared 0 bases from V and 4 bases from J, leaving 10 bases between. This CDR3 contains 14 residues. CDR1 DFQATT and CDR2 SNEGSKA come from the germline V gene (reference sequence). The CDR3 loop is CSARDLRTYNEQFF. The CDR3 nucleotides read TGCAGTGCTAGAGATCTGCGGACTTACAATGAGCAGTTCTTC.

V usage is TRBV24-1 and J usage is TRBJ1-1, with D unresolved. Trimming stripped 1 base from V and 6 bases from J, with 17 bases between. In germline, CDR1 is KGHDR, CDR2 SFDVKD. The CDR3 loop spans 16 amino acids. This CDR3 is CATSDFYAELRPEAFF. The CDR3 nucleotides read TGTGCCACCAGTGATTTTTATGCTGAATTGAGGCCTGAAGCTTTCTTT.

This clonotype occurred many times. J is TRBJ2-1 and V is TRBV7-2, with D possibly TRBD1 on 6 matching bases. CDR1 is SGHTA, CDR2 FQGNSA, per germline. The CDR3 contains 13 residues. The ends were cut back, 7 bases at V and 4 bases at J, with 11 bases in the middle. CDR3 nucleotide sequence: TGTGCCAGCACCCGAGACAGGTACAATGAGCAGTTCTTC. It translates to CASTRDRYNEQFF.

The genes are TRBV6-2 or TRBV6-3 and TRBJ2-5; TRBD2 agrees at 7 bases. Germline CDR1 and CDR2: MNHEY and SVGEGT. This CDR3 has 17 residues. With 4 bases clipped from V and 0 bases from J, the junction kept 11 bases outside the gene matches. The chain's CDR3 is CASSSGGWFIDQETQYF. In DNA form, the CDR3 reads TGTGCCAGCAGTTCCGGGGGGTGGTTTATTGACCAAGAGACCCAGTACTTC.

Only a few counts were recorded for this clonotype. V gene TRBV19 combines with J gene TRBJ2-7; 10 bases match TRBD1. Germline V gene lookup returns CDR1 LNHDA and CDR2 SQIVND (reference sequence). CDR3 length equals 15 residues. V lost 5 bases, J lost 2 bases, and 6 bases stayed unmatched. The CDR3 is CASSDGQGGTYEQYF. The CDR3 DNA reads TGTGCCAGTAGTGACGGACAGGGGGGGACCTACGAGCAGTACTTC.

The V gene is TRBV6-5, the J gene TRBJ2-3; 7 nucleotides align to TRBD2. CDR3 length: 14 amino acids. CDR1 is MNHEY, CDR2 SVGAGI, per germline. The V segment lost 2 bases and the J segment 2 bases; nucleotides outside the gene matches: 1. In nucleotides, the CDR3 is TGTGCCAGCAGTTACGGGGGGGTCACAGATACGCAGTATTTT. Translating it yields CASSYGGVTDTQYF.

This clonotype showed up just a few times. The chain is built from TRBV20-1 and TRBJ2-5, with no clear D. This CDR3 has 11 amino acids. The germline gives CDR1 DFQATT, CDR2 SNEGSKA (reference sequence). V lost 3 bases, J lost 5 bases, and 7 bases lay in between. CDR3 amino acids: CSARREETQYF. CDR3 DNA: TGCAGTGCTAGGCGAGAGGAGACCCAGTACTTC.

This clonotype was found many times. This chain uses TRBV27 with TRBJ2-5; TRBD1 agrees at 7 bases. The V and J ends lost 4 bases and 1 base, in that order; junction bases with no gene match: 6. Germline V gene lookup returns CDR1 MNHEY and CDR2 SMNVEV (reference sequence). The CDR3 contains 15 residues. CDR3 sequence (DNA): TGTGCCAGCAGTTCGACAGGGCTGACCCAAGAGACCCAGTACTTC. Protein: CASSSTGLTQETQYF.

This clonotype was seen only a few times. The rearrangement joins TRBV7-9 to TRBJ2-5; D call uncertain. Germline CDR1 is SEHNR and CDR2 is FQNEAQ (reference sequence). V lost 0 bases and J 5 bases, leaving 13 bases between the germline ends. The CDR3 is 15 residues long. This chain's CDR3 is CASSLAETDGETQYF. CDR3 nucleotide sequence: TGTGCCAGCAGCTTAGCGGAGACGGATGGGGAGACCCAGTACTTC.

DNA for the CDR3: TGTGCCAGCAGTTTCCGGGACACCGTCGGGCAGTTCTTC. Protein: CASSFRDTVGQFF. The rearrangement joins TRBV12-3 or TRBV12-4 to TRBJ2-1; possibly TRBD1 for D (6 bases). Trimming took off 3 bases at V and 12 bases at J, with 15 bases between the two ends. The length of the CDR3 is 13 residues.

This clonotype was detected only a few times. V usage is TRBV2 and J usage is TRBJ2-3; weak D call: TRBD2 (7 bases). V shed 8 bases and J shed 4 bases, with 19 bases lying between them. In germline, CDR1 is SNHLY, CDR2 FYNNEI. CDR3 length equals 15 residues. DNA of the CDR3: TGTGCCAGCCTAAAGGGGGGGGCACGGGCAGATACGCAGTATTTT. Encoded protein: CASLKGGARADTQYF.

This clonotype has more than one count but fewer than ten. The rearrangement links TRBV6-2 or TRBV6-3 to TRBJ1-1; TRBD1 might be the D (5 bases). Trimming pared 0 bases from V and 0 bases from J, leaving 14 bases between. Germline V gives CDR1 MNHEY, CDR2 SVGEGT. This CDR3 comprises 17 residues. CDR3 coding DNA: TGTGCCAGCAGTTACTCGTCAGGGAAACTCATGAACACTGAAGCTTTCTTT. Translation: CASSYSSGKLMNTEAFF.

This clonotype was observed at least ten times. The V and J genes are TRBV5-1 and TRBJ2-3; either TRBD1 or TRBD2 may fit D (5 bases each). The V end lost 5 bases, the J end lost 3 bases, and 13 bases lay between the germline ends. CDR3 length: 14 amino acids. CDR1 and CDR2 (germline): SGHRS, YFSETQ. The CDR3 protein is CASRPWGNTDTQYF. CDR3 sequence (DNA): TGCGCCAGCAGACCCTGGGGGAATACAGATACGCAGTATTTT.

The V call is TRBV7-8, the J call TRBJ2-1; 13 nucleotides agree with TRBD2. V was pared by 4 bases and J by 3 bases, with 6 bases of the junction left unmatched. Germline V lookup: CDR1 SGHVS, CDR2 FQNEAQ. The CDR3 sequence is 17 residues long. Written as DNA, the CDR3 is TGTGCCAGCAGCTATACCGGGACTAGCGGGGTCTACAATGAGCAGTTCTTC. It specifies CASSYTGTSGVYNEQFF.

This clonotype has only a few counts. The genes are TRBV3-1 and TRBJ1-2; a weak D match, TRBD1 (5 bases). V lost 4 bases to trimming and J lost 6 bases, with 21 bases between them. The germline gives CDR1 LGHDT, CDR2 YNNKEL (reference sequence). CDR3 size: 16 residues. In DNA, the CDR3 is TGTGCCAGCAGCCTATTAGCCCTCGGGACGGTAGATGGCTACACCTTC. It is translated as CASSLLALGTVDGYTF.

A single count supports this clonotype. CDR3 protein: CASSISRAGTETQYF. The CDR3 DNA is TGTGCCAGCAGCATCTCCCGGGCGGGGACGGAGACCCAGTACTTC. The chain is built from TRBV7-9 and TRBJ2-5, with D perhaps TRBD2 (6 bases). V was shortened by 5 bases and J by 5 bases, with 18 bases between the two germline ends. The CDR3 sequence is 15 residues long. The germline V gene has CDR1 SEHNR and CDR2 FQNEAQ (reference sequence).

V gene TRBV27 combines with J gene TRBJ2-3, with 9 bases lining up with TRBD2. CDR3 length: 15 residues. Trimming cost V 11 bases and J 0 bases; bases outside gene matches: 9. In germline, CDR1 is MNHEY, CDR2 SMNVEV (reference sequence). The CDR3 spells CASRSGGPSTDTQYF. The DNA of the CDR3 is TGTGCCTCGCGGAGCGGGGGGCCTAGCACAGATACGCAGTATTTT.

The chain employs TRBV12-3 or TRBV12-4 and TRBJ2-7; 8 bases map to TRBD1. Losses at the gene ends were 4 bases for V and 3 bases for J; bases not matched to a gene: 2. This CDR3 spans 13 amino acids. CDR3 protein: CASSYGQGYEQYF. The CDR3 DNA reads TGTGCCAGCAGTTACGGACAGGGCTACGAGCAGTACTTC.